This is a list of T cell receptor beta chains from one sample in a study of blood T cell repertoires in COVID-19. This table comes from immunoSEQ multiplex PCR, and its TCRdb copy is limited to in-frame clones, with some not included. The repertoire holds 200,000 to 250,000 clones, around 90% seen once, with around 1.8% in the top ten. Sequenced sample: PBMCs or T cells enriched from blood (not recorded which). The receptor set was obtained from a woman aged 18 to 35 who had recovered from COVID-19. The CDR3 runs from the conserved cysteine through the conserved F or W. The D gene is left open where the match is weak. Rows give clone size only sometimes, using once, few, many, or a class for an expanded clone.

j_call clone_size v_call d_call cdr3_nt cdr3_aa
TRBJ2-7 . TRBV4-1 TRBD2 TGCGCCAGCAGCCAGACGCGGGGGGGAGGCGAGCAGTACTTC CASSQTRGGGEQYF
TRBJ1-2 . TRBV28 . TGTGCCAGCAGTTTAGACAGTCGTGGCTACACCTTC CASSLDSRGYTF
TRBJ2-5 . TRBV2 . TGTGCCAGCAGTTTCAGAGAGACCCAGTACTTC CASSFRETQYF
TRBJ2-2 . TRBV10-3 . TGTGCCATCAGTGATTGGGGGGTCGGGGAGCTGTTTTTT CAISDWGVGELFF
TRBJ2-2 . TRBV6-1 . TGTGCCAGCAGTGAAGCGCCACTTAACACCGGGGAGCTGTTTTTT CASSEAPLNTGELFF
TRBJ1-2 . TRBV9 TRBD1 TGTGCCAGCAGCCGAGACAGGGCTGGCTACACCTTC CASSRDRAGYTF
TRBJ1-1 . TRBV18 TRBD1 TGTGCCAGCTCACCAAAAGGACAGGGGACTGAAGCTTTCTTT CASSPKGQGTEAFF
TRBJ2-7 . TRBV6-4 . TGTGCCAGCAGTGACTCGACCCGGACAGTGAAGGGCTACGAGCAGTACTTC CASSDSTRTVKGYEQYF
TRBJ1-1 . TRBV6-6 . TGTGCCGGGCAGGACGCCGGGGTTAGGAACACTGAAGCTTTCTTT CAGQDAGVRNTEAFF
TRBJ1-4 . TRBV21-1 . TGTGCCAGCCCCCAGGGGGCTGGTGCAACTAATGAAAAACTGTTTTTT CASPQGAGATNEKLFF
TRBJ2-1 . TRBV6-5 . TGTGCCGTTCGGAGGAGGGAACAGTTCAATGAGCAGTTCTTC CAVRRREQFNEQFF
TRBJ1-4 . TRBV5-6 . TGTGCCAGCAGCTCAACAGGGAGCACTAATGAAAAACTGTTTTTT CASSSTGSTNEKLFF
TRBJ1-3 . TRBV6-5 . TGTGCCAGCAGTTACTCGGGAGATTCTGGAAACACCATATATTTT CASSYSGDSGNTIYF
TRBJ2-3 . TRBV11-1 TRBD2 TGTGCCAGCAGCTCGATAGCGGGAGAGGTAACAGATACGCAGTATTTT CASSSIAGEVTDTQYF
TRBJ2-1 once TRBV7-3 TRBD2 TGTGCCAGCAGCCGGGGGGATGAGCAGTTCTTC CASSRGDEQFF
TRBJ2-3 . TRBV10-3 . TGTGCCATCAGGGAGACTATCGAAGATACGCAGTATTTT CAIRETIEDTQYF
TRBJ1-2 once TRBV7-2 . TGTGCCAGCAGCTCATCAACAGGGAACTATGGCTACACCTTC CASSSSTGNYGYTF
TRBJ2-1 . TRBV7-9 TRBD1 TGTGCCAGCAGCTCAATCCCGGGACAGGGGACCAGCGGCAATGAGCAGTTCTTC CASSSIPGQGTSGNEQFF
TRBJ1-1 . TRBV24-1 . TGTGCCACCAGTGCCCTCGGGACTCCCGGCGAAGCTTTCTTT CATSALGTPGEAFF
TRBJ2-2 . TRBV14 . TGTGCCAGCAGCCAAGCAGGGGCTAACACCGGGGAGCTGTTTTTT CASSQAGANTGELFF
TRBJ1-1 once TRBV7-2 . TGTGCCAGCAGCTTACGGAGGGGCCCGAACACTGAAGCTTTCTTT CASSLRRGPNTEAFF
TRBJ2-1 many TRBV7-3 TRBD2 TGTGCCAGCAGCCCGAGACCAGCGGGAGCCAATGAGCAGTTCTTC CASSPRPAGANEQFF
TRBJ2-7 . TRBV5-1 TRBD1 TGCGCCAGCAGCTTGCGACAGGGAACGTATGAGCAGTACTTC CASSLRQGTYEQYF
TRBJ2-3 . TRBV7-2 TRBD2 TGTGCCAGCAGCCCACCCCCTCGGGGGGTTATAAGCACAGATACGCAGTATTTT CASSPPPRGVISTDTQYF
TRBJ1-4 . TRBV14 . TGTGCCAGCAGCCAAAAGGGTCCGGGGAACAGTAATGAAAAACTGTTTTTT CASSQKGPGNSNEKLFF
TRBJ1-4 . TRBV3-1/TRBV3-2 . TGTGCCAGCAGCCAGGGGGCGCGTGAAAAACTGTTTTTT CASSQGAREKLFF
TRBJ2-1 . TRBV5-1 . TGCGCCAGCAGCTTGGGGTTAGCCGGTCGGGGTGAGCAGTTCTTC CASSLGLAGRGEQFF
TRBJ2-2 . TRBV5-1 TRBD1 TGCGCCAGCTGGGGTCAGGGGGCGCTTGCCGGGGAGCTGTTTTTT CASWGQGALAGELFF
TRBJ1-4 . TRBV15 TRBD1 TGTGCCACCAGCGGGCTCCGACAGGGGCTCAATGAAAAACTGTTTTTT CATSGLRQGLNEKLFF
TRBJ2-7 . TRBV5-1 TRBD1 TGCGCCAGCAGCTTGGGACAGGGGAACGAGCAGTACTTC CASSLGQGNEQYF
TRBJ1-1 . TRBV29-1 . TGCAGCGTCACACCGGGAATCGCTGAAGCTTTCTTT CSVTPGIAEAFF
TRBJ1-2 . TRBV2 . TGTGCCAGCAGCCAGGGAGGTAGCTATGGCTACACCTTC CASSQGGSYGYTF
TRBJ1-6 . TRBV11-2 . TGTGCCAGCAGACAAACCGGGGGTAATTCACCCCTCCACTTT CASRQTGGNSPLHF
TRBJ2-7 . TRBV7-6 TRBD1 TGTGCCAGCAGCCCTGGACAGGGGGGTTACGAGCAGTACTTC CASSPGQGGYEQYF
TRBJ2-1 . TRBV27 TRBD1 TGTGCCAGCAGTTACACCGGGACAGGGAAGCCCTCATACAATGAGCAGTTCTTC CASSYTGTGKPSYNEQFF
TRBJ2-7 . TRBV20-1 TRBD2 TGCAGTGCTAGTGACCCACGGACTAGCGGGAAATACGAGCAGTACTTC CSASDPRTSGKYEQYF
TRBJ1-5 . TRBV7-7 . TGTGCTAGCAGCAGGGACACAAATCAGCCCCAGCATTTT CASSRDTNQPQHF
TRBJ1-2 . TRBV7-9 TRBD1 TGTGCCAGCAGCTTTCCGGGACAGGGGGACTATGGCTACACCTTC CASSFPGQGDYGYTF
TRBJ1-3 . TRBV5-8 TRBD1 TGTGCCAGCAGGCCCAGGGGGAGAGGTGGAAACACCATATATTTT CASRPRGRGGNTIYF
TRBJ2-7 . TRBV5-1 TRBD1 TGCGCCAGCAGCTTTTCACCCGGGACAGGGGTTTCCTACGAGCAGTACTTC CASSFSPGTGVSYEQYF
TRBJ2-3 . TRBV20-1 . TGCAGTGCTAGAGTACTAGGTACGCAGTATTTT CSARVLGTQYF
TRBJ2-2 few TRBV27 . TGTGCCAGCACAAATGATCTGGGACACAACACCGGGGAGCTGTTTTTT CASTNDLGHNTGELFF
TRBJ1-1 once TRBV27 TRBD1 TGTGCCAGCAGTTCGATACAGGGGGCTCTAACTGAAGCTTTCTTT CASSSIQGALTEAFF